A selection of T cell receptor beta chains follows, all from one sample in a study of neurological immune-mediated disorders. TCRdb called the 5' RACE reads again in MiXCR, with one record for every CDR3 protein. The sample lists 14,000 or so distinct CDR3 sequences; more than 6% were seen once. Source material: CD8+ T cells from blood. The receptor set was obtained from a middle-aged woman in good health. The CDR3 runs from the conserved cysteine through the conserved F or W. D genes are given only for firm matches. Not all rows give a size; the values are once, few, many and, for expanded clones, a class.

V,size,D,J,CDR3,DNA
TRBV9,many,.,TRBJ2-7,CASSVEGSSFYEQYF,TGTGCCAGCAGCGTAGAAGGGTCTAGTTTCTACGAGCAGTACTTC
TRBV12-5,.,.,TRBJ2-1,CASGSYNEQFF,TGTGCTAGTGGTTCGTACAATGAGCAGTTCTTC
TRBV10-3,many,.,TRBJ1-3,CAISESLQGKNTIYF,TGTGCCATCAGTGAGTCTTTGCAGGGAAAGAACACCATATATTTT
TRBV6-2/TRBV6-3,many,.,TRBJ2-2,CASSSSGNTGELFF,TGTGCCAGCAGTTCCTCAGGGAACACCGGGGAGCTGTTTTTT
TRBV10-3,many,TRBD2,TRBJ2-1,CAINAGSGAYNEQFF,TGTGCCATCAACGCAGGTAGCGGGGCCTACAATGAGCAGTTCTTC
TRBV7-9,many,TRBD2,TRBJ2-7,CASSSMTSGYSYEQYF,TGTGCCAGCAGCTCTATGACTAGCGGATACTCCTACGAGCAGTACTTC
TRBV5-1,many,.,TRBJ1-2,CASSPPGGSNYGYTF,TGCGCCAGCAGCCCGCCTGGGGGATCAAACTATGGCTACACCTTC
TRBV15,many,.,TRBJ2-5,CATSPTRHQETQYF,TGTGCCACCAGCCCAACTAGACACCAAGAGACCCAGTACTTC
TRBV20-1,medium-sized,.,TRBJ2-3,CSARDTYGIADTQATDTQYF,TGCAGTGCTAGAGATACCTACGGAATAGCGGACACCCAAGCGACAGATACGCAGTATTTT
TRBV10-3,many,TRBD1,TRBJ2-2,CAISEIGTGGTGELFF,TGTGCCATCAGTGAAATTGGGACAGGGGGAACCGGGGAGCTGTTTTTT
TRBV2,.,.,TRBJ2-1,CASSARGGNEQFF,TGTGCCAGCAGTGCTAGGGGAGGTAATGAGCAGTTCTTC
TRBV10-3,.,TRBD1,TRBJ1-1,CAIRGTGTEAFF,TGTGCCATCAGAGGGACAGGCACTGAAGCTTTCTTT
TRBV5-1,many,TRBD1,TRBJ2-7,CASSFGTGAYEQYF,TGCGCCAGCAGCTTTGGGACAGGAGCCTACGAGCAGTACTTC
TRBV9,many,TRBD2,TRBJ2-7,CASSGGTSGRYEQYF,TGTGCCAGCAGCGGGGGGACTAGCGGGAGGTACGAGCAGTACTTC
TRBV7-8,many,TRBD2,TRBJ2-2,CASSYTSGSAGELFF,TGTGCCAGCAGCTACACTAGCGGGAGTGCCGGGGAGCTGTTTTTT
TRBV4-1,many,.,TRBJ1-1,CASSQVGETEAFF,TGCGCCAGCAGCCAAGTTGGAGAAACTGAAGCTTTCTTT
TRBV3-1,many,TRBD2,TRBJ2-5,CASSSPLLAGQETQYF,TGTGCCAGCAGCTCCCCTTTACTAGCGGGGCAGGAGACCCAGTACTTC
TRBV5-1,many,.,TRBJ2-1,CASSLEGWVNNEQFF,TGCGCCAGCAGCTTGGAGGGGTGGGTTAACAATGAGCAGTTCTTC
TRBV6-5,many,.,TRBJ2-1,CASSYGVGIYNEQFF,TGTGCCAGCAGTTATGGGGTGGGGATTTACAATGAGCAGTTCTTC
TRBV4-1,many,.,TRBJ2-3,CASSQASTDTQYF,TGCGCCAGCAGCCAAGCCAGCACAGATACGCAGTATTTT
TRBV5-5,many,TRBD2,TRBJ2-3,CASRTVAGADTQYF,TGTGCCAGCAGGACGGTAGCGGGGGCTGATACGCAGTATTTT
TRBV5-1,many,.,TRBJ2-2,CASSPTGVANTGELFF,TGCGCCAGCAGCCCGACTGGGGTAGCTAACACCGGGGAGCTGTTTTTT
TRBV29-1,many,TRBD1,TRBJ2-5,CSVTGVLMETQYF,TGCAGCGTTACAGGGGTTTTAATGGAGACCCAGTACTTC
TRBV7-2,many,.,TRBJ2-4,CASSTGYVQFQYF,TGTGCCAGCAGCACCGGATATGTCCAATTCCAGTACTTC